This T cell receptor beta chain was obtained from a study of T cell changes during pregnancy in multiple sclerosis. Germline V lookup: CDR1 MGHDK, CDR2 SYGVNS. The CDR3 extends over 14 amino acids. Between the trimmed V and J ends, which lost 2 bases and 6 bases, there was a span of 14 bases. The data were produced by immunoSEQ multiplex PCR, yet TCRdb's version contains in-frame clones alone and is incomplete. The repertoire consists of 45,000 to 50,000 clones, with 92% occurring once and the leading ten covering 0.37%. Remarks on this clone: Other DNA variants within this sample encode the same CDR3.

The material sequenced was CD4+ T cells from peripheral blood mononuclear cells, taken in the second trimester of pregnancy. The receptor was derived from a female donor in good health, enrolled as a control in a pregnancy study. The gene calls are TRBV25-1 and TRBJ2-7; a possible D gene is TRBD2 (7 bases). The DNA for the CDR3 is TGTGCCAGCAGTGAACCCCGGGGGGCCCGCGAGCAGTACTTC. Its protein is CASSEPRGAREQYF.